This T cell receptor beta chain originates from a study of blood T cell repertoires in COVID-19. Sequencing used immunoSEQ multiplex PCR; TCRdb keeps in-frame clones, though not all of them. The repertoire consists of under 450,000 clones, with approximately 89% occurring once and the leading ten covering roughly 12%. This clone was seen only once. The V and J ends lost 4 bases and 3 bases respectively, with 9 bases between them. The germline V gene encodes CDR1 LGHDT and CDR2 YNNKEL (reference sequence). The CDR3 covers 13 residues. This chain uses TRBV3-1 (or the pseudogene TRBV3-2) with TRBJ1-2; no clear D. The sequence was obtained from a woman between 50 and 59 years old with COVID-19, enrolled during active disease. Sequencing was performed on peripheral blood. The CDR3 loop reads CASSRQIHYGYTF. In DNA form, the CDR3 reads TGTGCCAGCAGCCGCCAGATCCACTATGGCTACACCTTC.